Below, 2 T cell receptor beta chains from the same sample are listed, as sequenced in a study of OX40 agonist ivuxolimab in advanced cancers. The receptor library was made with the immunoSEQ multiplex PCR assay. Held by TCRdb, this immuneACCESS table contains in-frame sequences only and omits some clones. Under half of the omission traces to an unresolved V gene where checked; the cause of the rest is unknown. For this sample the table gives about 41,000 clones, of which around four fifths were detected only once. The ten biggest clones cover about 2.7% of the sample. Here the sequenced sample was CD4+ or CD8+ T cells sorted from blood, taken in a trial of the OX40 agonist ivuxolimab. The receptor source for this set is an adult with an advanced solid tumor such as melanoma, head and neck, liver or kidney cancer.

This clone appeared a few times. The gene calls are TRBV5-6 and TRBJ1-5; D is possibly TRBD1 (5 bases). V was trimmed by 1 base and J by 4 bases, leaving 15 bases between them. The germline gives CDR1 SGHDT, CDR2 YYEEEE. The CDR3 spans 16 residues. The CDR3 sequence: CASSLLSRRGNQPQHF. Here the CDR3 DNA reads TGTGCCAGCAGCTTGTTGAGTAGGAGGGGAAATCAGCCCCAGCATTTT.

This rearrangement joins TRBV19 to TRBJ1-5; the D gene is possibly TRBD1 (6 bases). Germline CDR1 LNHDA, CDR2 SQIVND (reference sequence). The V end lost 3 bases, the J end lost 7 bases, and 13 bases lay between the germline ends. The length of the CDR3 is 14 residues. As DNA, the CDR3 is TGTGCCAGTAGTATCCCCCCCAGGGGCCAGCCCCAGCATTTT. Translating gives CASSIPPRGQPQHF.